This TCR beta chain was recorded in a study of blood T cell repertoires in COVID-19. Study details: Samples taken during acute and convalescent COVID-19 were collected in the United States, Italy and Spain. Nucleic acid was either cDNA or gDNA, and it came from T cells, B-cell-depleted T cells, or PBMCs.

Enrolled during active infection, Seattle patients were then followed longitudinally. The CDR3 runs to 16 residues. Per the germline V gene, CDR1 is MNHEY and CDR2 is SVGEGT. Unmatched junction bases numbered 7, after V lost 2 bases and J lost 6 bases. This table comes from immunoSEQ multiplex PCR, and its TCRdb copy is limited to in-frame clones, with some not included. The table includes tens of thousands of clones, roughly nine tenths detected once. This sequence was found in a man in his forties with COVID-19, enrolled during active disease. The chain has TRBV6-2 or TRBV6-3 and TRBJ1-6, with TRBD1 matching 7 bases. Sequenced sample: peripheral blood. The chain's CDR3 is CASSYEWGTANSPLHF. The CDR3 DNA follows: TGTGCCAGCAGTTACGAGTGGGGGACAGCTAATTCACCCCTCCACTTT.